This T cell receptor beta chain was sequenced during a study of blood T cell repertoires in COVID-19. For the study at large: Nucleic acid was either cDNA or gDNA, and it came from T cells, B-cell-depleted T cells, or PBMCs.

As handled by the study authors: Scientists estimated how many nucleated cells there were by amplifying reference gene primers. The data were produced by immunoSEQ multiplex PCR, yet TCRdb's version contains in-frame clones alone and is incomplete. V and J calls plus clone size are reproduced from that table; the DNA served to infer D and trimming. Among 150,000 to 200,000 clones listed, roughly 88% were seen once. The material sequenced was peripheral blood. The receptor comes from a woman of 80 years or more with acute or convalescent COVID-19.

The CDR3 nucleotides read TGCGCCAGCCAACCAGATCTAGTTGGGGAGACCCAGTACTTC. Its translation is CASQPDLVGETQYF. The chain joins TRBV5-1 to TRBJ2-5; D remains ambiguous. V was trimmed by 7 bases and J by 5 bases, leaving 18 bases between them. The CDR3 consists of 14 residues. From germline, CDR1 is SGHRS and CDR2 YFSETQ.